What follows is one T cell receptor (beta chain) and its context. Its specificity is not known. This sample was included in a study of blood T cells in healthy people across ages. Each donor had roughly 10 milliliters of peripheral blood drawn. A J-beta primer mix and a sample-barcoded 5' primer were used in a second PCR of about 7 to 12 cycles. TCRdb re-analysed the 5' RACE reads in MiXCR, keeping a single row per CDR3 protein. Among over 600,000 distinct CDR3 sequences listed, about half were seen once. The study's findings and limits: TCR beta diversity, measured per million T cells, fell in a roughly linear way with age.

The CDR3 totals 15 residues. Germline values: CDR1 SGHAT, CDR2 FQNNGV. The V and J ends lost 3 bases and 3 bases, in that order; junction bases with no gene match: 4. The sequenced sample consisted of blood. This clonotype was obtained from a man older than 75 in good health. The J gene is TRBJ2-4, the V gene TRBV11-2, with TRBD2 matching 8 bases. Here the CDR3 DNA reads TGTGCCAGCAGCTTGGCACTAGCGGTCAAAAACATTCAGTACTTC. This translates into CASSLALAVKNIQYF.